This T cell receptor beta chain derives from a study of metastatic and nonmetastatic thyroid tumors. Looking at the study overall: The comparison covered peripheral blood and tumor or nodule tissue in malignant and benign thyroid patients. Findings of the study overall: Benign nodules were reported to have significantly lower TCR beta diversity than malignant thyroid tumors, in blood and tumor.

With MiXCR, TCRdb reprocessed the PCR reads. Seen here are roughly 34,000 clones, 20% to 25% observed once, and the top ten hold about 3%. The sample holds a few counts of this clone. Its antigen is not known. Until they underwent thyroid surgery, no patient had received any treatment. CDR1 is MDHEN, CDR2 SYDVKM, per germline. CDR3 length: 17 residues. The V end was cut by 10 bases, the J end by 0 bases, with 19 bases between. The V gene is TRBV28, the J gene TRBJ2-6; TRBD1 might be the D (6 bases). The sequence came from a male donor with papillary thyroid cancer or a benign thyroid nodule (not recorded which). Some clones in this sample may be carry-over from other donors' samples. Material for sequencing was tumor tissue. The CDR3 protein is CAIVRDMASSGANVLTF. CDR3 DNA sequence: TGTGCCATCGTCCGGGACATGGCCTCCTCTGGGGCCAACGTCCTGACTTTC.